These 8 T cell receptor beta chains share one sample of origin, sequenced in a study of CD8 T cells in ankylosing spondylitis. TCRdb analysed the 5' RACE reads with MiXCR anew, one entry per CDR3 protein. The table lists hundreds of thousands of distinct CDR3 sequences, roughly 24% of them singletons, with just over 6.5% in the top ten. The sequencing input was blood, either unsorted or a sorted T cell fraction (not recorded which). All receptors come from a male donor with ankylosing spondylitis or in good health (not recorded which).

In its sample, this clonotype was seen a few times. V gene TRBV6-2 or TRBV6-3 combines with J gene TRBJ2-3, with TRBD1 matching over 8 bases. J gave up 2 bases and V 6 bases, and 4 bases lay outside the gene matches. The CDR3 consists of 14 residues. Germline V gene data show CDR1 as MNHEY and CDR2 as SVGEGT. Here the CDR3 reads CASRRDRITDTQYF. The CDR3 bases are TGTGCCAGCAGACGGGACAGGATCACAGATACGCAGTATTTT.

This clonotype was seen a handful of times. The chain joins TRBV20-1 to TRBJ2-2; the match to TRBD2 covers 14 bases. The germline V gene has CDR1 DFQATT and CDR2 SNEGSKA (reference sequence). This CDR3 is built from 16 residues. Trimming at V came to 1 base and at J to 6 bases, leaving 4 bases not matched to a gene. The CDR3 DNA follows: TGCAGTGCTAGAGGCCAGACTAGCGGGAGGGCCGGGGAGCTGTTTTTT. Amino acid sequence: CSARGQTSGRAGELFF.

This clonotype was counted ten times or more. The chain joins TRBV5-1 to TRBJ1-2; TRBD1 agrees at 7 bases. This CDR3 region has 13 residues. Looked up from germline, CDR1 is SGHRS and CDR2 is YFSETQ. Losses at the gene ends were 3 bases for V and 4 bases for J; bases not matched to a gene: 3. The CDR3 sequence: CASSSGTVYGYTF. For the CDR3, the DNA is TGCGCCAGCAGCTCAGGGACAGTCTATGGCTACACCTTC.

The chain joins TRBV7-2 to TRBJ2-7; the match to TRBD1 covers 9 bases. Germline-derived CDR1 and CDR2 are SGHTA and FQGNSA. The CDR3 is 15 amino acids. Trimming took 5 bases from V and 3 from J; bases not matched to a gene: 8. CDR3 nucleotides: TGTGCCAGCAGCCCACAACAGGGGGCGGTCTACGAGCAGTACTTC. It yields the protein CASSPQQGAVYEQYF.

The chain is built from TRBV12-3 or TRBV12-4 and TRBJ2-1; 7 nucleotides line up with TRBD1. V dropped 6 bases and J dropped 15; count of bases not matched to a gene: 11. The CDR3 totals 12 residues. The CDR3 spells CASSQIDRDWFF. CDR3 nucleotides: TGTGCCAGCAGCCAAATAGACAGGGATTGGTTCTTC.

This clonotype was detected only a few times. In nucleotides, the CDR3 is TGTGCCAGCAGCGGACAGGGTGCTGGGGCCAACGTCCTGACTTTC. Its protein is CASSGQGAGANVLTF. The chain joins TRBV6-1 to TRBJ2-6, with 8 bases identical to TRBD1. With V trimmed by 6 bases and J by 2 bases, 3 bases remained unmatched. Germline lookup yields CDR1 MNHNS and CDR2 SASEGT. CDR3 size: 15 residues.

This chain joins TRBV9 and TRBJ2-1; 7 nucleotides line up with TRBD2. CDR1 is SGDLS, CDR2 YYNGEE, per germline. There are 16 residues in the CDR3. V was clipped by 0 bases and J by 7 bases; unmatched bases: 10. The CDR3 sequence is CASSVATPGGRNEQFF. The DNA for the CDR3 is TGTGCCAGCAGCGTAGCTACGCCGGGAGGTAGGAATGAGCAGTTCTTC.

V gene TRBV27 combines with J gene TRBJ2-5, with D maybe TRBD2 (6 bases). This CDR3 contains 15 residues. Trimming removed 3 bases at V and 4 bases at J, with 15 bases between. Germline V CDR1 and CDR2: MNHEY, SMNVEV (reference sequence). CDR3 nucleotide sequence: TGTGCCAGCAGTTTCGGGGGAACACTAGGAGAGACCCAGTACTTC. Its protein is CASSFGGTLGETQYF.